The TCR beta chain under discussion was sequenced for a study of blood T cell repertoires in COVID-19. CDR3 size: 13 residues. The V end was cut by 4 bases, the J end by 2 bases, with 8 bases between. Per the germline V gene, CDR1 is MNHEY and CDR2 is SMNVEV (reference sequence). Only in-frame clones appear in the TCRdb table, and some are missing; sequencing was by immunoSEQ multiplex PCR. The sample contains approximately 490,000 clones, about 85% of which appear only once. The receptor was derived from a woman aged 55-75 years who had recovered from COVID-19. Sequenced input: PBMCs or T cells enriched from blood (not recorded which). The genes are TRBV27 and TRBJ1-2, with D possibly being TRBD1 (6 bases). CDR3 in amino acids: CASSYQGNYGYTF. The CDR3 DNA is TGTGCCAGCAGTTACCAGGGGAACTATGGCTACACCTTC.